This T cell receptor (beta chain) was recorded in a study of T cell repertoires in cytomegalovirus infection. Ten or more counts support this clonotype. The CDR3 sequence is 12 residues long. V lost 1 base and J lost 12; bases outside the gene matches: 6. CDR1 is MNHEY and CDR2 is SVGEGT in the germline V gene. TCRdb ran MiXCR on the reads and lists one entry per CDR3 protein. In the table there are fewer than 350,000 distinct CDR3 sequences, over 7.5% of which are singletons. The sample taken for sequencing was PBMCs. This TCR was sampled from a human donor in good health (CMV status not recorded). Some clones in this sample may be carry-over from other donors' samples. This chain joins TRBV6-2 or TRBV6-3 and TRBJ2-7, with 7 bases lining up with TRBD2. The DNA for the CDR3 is TGTGCCAGCAGTTACTTGGCGGGGGTGCTGTACTTC. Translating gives CASSYLAGVLYF.